These 27 T cell receptor beta chains originate from one sample sequenced in a study of identical twins. In TCRdb, the 5' RACE reads were re-called with MiXCR into one record per CDR3 protein. This table has 400,000 to 500,000 distinct CDR3 sequences, around 18% appearing once. The sample comprised naive T cells sorted from blood. These receptors were taken from a man in his fifties or sixties in good health.

Many counts were recorded for this clonotype. This chain joins TRBV11-1 and TRBJ1-1, with unresolved D. V was cut by 5 bases and J by 4 bases, with 17 bases left in between. The CDR3 spans 15 residues. Germline V CDR1 and CDR2: SGHAT, FQDESV (reference sequence). Here the CDR3 DNA reads TGTGCCAGCAGCATGTGGACGGCGGCCAGCACTGAAGCTTTCTTT. It specifies CASSMWTAASTEAFF.

This clonotype was observed many times. The V gene is TRBV27, the J gene TRBJ2-3; 15 bases line up with TRBD2. V gave up 4 bases and J gave up 8 bases; unmatched junction bases: 10. CDR3 length: 17 amino acids. Germline CDR1 and CDR2: MNHEY and SMNVEV (reference sequence). As DNA, the CDR3 is TGTGCCAGCAGTTCACCCGGGGGACTAGCGGGGGGACGTACGCAGTATTTT. Translated, it gives CASSSPGGLAGGRTQYF.

The chain is built from TRBV20-1 and TRBJ2-3; 8 bases map to TRBD1. V trimming: 5 bases; J trimming: 3 bases; junction bases outside the gene matches: 4. The length of the CDR3 is 13 residues. Germline V CDR1 and CDR2: DFQATT, SNEGSKA (reference sequence). This chain's CDR3 is CSAEDRETDTQYF. CDR3 nucleotides: TGCAGTGCTGAGGACAGGGAGACAGATACGCAGTATTTT.

The V call is TRBV15, the J call TRBJ2-3; no reliable D call. The CDR3 spans 15 residues. Germline-derived CDR1 and CDR2 are LNHNV and YYDKDF (reference sequence). Trimming cost V 3 bases and J 0 bases, with 10 bases left between them. The CDR3 protein is CATSSLSFSTDTQYF. The DNA of the CDR3 is TGTGCCACCAGCAGTTTGTCATTTAGCACAGATACGCAGTATTTT.

V gene TRBV5-1 combines with J gene TRBJ2-2; 9 positions agree with TRBD1. Trimming at V came to 0 bases and at J to 7 bases, leaving 7 bases not matched to a gene. This CDR3 spans 16 amino acids. Germline CDR1 reads SGHRS; CDR2 reads YFSETQ. CDR3 protein: CASSLDPVTGGGELFF. In nucleotides, the CDR3 is TGCGCCAGCAGCTTGGATCCTGTGACAGGGGGCGGGGAGCTGTTTTTT.

The genes are TRBV9 and TRBJ2-3; the match to TRBD2 covers 12 bases. This CDR3 region has 17 residues. V shed 3 bases, J shed 4 bases, and the junction held 9 bases outside the gene matches. Germline CDR1 reads SGDLS; CDR2 reads YYNGEE. CDR3 nucleotides: TGTGCCAGCAGCGCCAGAGCTAGCGGGAGGGCCGCAGATACGCAGTATTTT. Amino acid sequence: CASSARASGRAADTQYF. Looking up the rest from reference TRBV9 and TRBJ2-3 gives the full variable domain: DSGVTQTPKHLITATGQRVTLRCSPRSGDLSVYWYQQSLDQGLQFLIQYYNGEERAKGNILERFSAQQFPDLHSELNLSSLELGDSALYFCASSARASGRAADTQYFGPGTRLTVL.

CDR3 coding DNA: TGCAGTGTCCAGGGGGCGTGGGCGAACACTGAAGCTTTCTTT. It specifies CSVQGAWANTEAFF. V usage is TRBV20-1 and J usage is TRBJ1-1, with TRBD1 matching 8 bases. Germline V lookup: CDR1 DFQATT, CDR2 SNEGSKA (reference sequence). Trimming cost V 7 bases and J 1 base; bases outside gene matches: 8. The CDR3 spans 14 residues.

The chain links TRBV20-1 to TRBJ2-7; 9 bases agree with TRBD2. Germline V lookup: CDR1 DFQATT, CDR2 SNEGSKA (reference sequence). This CDR3 has 15 amino acids. V shed 2 bases, J shed 2 bases, and the junction held 7 bases outside the gene matches. CDR3 residues: CSARSASGAAYEQYF. CDR3 sequence (DNA): TGCAGTGCTAGATCCGCTAGCGGGGCCGCCTACGAGCAGTACTTC.

This clonotype was observed a handful of times. The V call is TRBV3-1, the J call TRBJ2-1, with TRBD2 matching over 10 bases. CDR3 length equals 16 residues. Germline V gene lookup returns CDR1 LGHDT and CDR2 YNNKEL (reference sequence). The V gene end was trimmed by 4 bases and the J gene end by 3 bases; junction bases not matched to a gene: 6. Here the CDR3 reads CASSRGAGGVYNEQFF. The DNA of the CDR3 is TGTGCCAGCAGCCGGGGAGCGGGAGGGGTCTACAATGAGCAGTTCTTC.

The chain recombines TRBV5-1 with TRBJ2-5; TRBD2 matches at 7 bases. Trimming cost V 4 bases and J 4 bases; bases outside gene matches: 10. This CDR3 has 15 amino acids. Germline V lookup: CDR1 SGHRS, CDR2 YFSETQ. CDR3 DNA: TGCGCCAGCAGCCCCCTGGGAGGGGAAATAGAGACCCAGTACTTC. Translated: CASSPLGGEIETQYF.

This chain uses TRBV12-3 or TRBV12-4 with TRBJ1-4; TRBD1 aligns across 9 bases. Losses at the gene ends were 5 bases for V and 5 bases for J; bases not matched to a gene: 6. This CDR3 comprises 15 residues. CDR3 loop: CASSHTGGANEKLFF. The CDR3 region has the DNA TGTGCCAGCAGTCACACAGGGGGCGCGAATGAAAAACTGTTTTTT.

This rearrangement joins TRBV11-2 to TRBJ2-2; D is perhaps TRBD2 (6 bases). The CDR3 has 15 amino acids. The V and J ends lost 5 bases and 5 bases respectively, with 15 bases between them. Per germline, CDR1 SGHAT and CDR2 FQNNGV. CDR3 in DNA: TGTGCCAGCAGCAGGACACGGGCGGGGACCGGGGAGCTGTTTTTT. As protein: CASSRTRAGTGELFF.

Ten or more counts support this clonotype. The V and J genes are TRBV5-1 and TRBJ2-1, with TRBD1 as a possible D gene (6 bases). From germline, CDR1 is SGHRS and CDR2 YFSETQ. The CDR3 runs 14 residues. The V gene lost 4 bases and the J gene lost 6 bases, with 14 bases spanning the gap. Here the CDR3 DNA reads TGCGCCAGCAGCGTTACAGGGAAGGGCAATGAGCAGTTCTTC. Translation: CASSVTGKGNEQFF.

Regarding this clonotype: This could be a read error, since a much larger clone is one nucleotide away. The rearrangement joins TRBV15 to TRBJ2-3; a possible D gene is TRBD2 (6 bases). The CDR3 spans 16 residues. Per the germline V gene, CDR1 is LNHNV and CDR2 is YYDKDF (reference sequence). As DNA, the CDR3 is TGTGCCACCAGCAGAGAAGGGCGTACTAGCACACATACGCAGTATTTT. Translating gives CATSREGRTSTHTQYF.

With regard to this clonotype: This clone may be a read error of a much larger clone one base away. This chain links TRBV5-1 with TRBJ2-1; a possible D gene is TRBD2 (6 bases). CDR1 SGHRS and CDR2 YFSETQ come from the germline V gene. V shed 4 bases and J shed 8 bases, with 22 bases lying between them. CDR3 size: 16 residues. The CDR3 sequence is CASSTGDSALGHEQFF. In DNA, the CDR3 is TGCGCCAGCAGCACGGGGGATTCCGCCTTGGGGCATGAGCAGTTCTTC.

At least ten counts were recorded for this clonotype. V gene TRBV9 combines with J gene TRBJ2-7; D may be TRBD2 (7 bases). Trimming took 0 bases from V and 6 from J, leaving 13 bases between them. Germline loops: CDR1 SGDLS, CDR2 YYNGEE. The CDR3 consists of 14 residues. CDR3 DNA sequence: TGTGCCAGCAGCGTAGGAGAGGGAGGGGGCGAGCAGTACTTC. Protein sequence: CASSVGEGGGEQYF.

The CDR3 region has the DNA TGTGCCAGCAGCTTGACTAGCGGGAGAAAAGGGGAGACCCAGTACTTC. Its translation: CASSLTSGRKGETQYF. The chain couples TRBV3-1 to TRBJ2-5; 12 bases match TRBD2. The length of the CDR3 is 16 residues. The J segment lost 5 bases and the V segment lost 5 bases, leaving 9 bases of the junction unmatched. Germline CDR1 LGHDT, CDR2 YNNKEL (reference sequence).

This chain uses TRBV10-2 with TRBJ1-1, with no clear D. V gave up 6 bases and J gave up 11 bases, with 16 bases separating them. Germline assignment: CDR1 WSHSY and CDR2 SAAADI. The CDR3 spans 12 residues. Here the CDR3 DNA reads TGCGCCAGCAGCCCAGGCCTTTGGCCTGCTTTCTTT. It specifies CASSPGLWPAFF.

This clonotype was seen only a few times. The chain employs TRBV20-1 and TRBJ2-3; 10 bases are a match to TRBD1. CDR3 size: 16 residues. Germline V gene sequence: CDR1 DFQATT, CDR2 SNEGSKA (reference sequence). Trimming removed 0 bases from V and 4 bases from J; junction bases left unmatched: 7. The CDR3 nucleotides are TGCAGTGCTAGAGATGGGGACAGGGGTCCCCCAGATACGCAGTATTTT. Its protein product is CSARDGDRGPPDTQYF.

This clonotype was counted between two and nine times. The rearrangement links TRBV20-1 to TRBJ2-7; 7 bases map to TRBD1. With V trimmed by 3 bases and J by 0 bases, 8 bases remained unmatched. Per germline, CDR1 DFQATT and CDR2 SNEGSKA (reference sequence). CDR3 length: 15 amino acids. The CDR3 DNA reads as TGCAGTGCTAGCAGGACAGGCGTTAGCTCCTACGAGCAGTACTTC. Amino acid sequence: CSASRTGVSSYEQYF.

This clonotype was counted many times. V usage is TRBV30 and J usage is TRBJ2-7, with 10 bases that match TRBD1. Unmatched junction bases numbered 7, after V lost 3 bases and J lost 5 bases. There are 14 residues in the CDR3. CDR1 GTSNPN and CDR2 SVGIG come from the germline V gene (reference sequence). For the CDR3, the DNA is TGTGCCTGGAGAAGACAGGGGGCTCAGGACGAGCAGTACTTC. Protein product: CAWRRQGAQDEQYF.

This clonotype has a count of ten or more. This chain's CDR3 is CSAKLLAGTNTGELFF. The CDR3, as DNA: TGCAGTGCGAAACTCCTAGCGGGGACGAACACCGGGGAGCTGTTTTTT. V and J are TRBV20-1 and TRBJ2-2, with 9 bases aligning to TRBD2. Trimming removed 6 bases from V and 0 bases from J; junction bases left unmatched: 8. Germline V gene sequence: CDR1 DFQATT, CDR2 SNEGSKA (reference sequence). This CDR3 has 16 residues.

J is TRBJ2-2 and V is TRBV2; 7 bases align to TRBD1. V shed 6 bases, J shed 8 bases, and the junction held 12 bases outside the gene matches. Germline V CDR1 and CDR2: SNHLY, FYNNEI. The CDR3 has 15 residues. CDR3 region: CASRADRERGGELFF. CDR3 DNA sequence: TGTGCCAGCAGAGCTGACAGGGAGCGAGGAGGGGAGCTGTTTTTT.

This chain connects TRBV9 to TRBJ2-3; TRBD1 might be the D (5 bases). The V end lost 2 bases, the J end lost 1 base, and 14 bases lay between the germline ends. Germline V gives CDR1 SGDLS, CDR2 YYNGEE. The CDR3 extends over 16 amino acids. In DNA, the CDR3 is TGTGCCAGCAGCGTCCAGGGCGAACCGCGCACAGATACGCAGTATTTT. Amino acid sequence: CASSVQGEPRTDTQYF.

Many counts were recorded for this clonotype. This chain links TRBV30 with TRBJ2-7; the match to TRBD1 covers 10 bases. This CDR3 has 15 residues. V lost 4 bases, J lost 1 base, and 7 bases stayed unmatched. Germline V gene data show CDR1 as GTSNPN and CDR2 as SVGIG (reference sequence). The CDR3 is CAWMNRDRGSYEQYF. As DNA, the CDR3 is TGTGCCTGGATGAACCGGGACAGGGGTTCCTACGAGCAGTACTTC.

The chain is built from TRBV21-1 and TRBJ1-5. TRBV21-1 is listed as a pseudogene. This CDR3 has 13 residues. CDR3 DNA sequence: TGTGCCAGCAGCACGAGGTACAATCAGCCCCAGCATTTT. It is translated as CASSTRYNQPQHF.

At least ten counts were recorded for this clonotype. The chain is built from TRBV15 and TRBJ2-5; D gene uncertain. This CDR3 comprises 13 residues. V lost 4 bases, J lost 2 bases, and 8 bases lay in between. Germline CDR1 is LNHNV and CDR2 is YYDKDF (reference sequence). Here the CDR3 reads CATSNRVQETQYF. In DNA, the CDR3 is TGTGCCACCAGCAACCGGGTTCAAGAGACCCAGTACTTC.